The clone carrying this TCR beta chain was counted many times. Antigen unknown. This sample was included in a study of neurological immune-mediated disorders. Trimming cost V 2 bases and J 7 bases, with 8 bases left between them. This CDR3 contains 13 residues. Germline values: CDR1 MNHNS, CDR2 SASEGT. Study results and limitations: Neither clinical nor MRI features were found to be associated with the multiple sclerosis repertoire cluster. A possible signature appeared as one related-CDR3 cluster, in which phylogenetic grouping placed the repertoires of 18 of 34 multiple sclerosis patients.

The cDNA was produced through 5'RACE with 10-nucleotide random UMIs. One entry per CDR3 protein results from TCRdb running MiXCR on the 5' RACE reads. The sample consists of some 70,000 distinct CDR3 sequences, 4.5% to 5.5% of them appearing once. The rearrangement links TRBV6-1 to TRBJ1-4; D not resolved. Material: PBMCs. The source of this sequence is a young man with multiple sclerosis. The CDR3 nucleotides read TGTGCCAGCAGTGAAACGGGAGGTGAAAAACTGTTTTTT. Its protein product is CASSETGGEKLFF.